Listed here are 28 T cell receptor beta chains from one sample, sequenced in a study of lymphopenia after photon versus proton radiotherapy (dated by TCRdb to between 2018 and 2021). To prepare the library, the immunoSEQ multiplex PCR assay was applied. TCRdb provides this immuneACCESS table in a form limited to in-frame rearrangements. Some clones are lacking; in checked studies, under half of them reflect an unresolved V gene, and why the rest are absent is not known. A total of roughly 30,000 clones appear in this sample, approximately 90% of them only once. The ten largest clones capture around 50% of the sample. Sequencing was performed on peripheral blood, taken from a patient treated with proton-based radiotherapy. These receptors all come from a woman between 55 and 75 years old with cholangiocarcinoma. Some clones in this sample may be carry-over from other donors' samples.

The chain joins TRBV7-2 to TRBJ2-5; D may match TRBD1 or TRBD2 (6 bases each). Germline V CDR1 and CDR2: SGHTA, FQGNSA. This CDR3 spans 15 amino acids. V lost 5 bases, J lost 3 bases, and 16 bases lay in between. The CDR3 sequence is CASSRGGLAEETQYF. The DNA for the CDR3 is TGTGCCAGCAGCCGAGGGGGGCTAGCAGAAGAGACCCAGTACTTC.

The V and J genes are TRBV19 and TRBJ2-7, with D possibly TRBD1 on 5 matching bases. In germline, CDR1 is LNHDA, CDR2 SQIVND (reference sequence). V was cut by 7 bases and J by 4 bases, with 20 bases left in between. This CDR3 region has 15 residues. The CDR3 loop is CASTPRPGLNYEQYF. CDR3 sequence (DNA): TGTGCCAGTACTCCCCGGCCAGGGCTTAATTACGAGCAGTACTTC.

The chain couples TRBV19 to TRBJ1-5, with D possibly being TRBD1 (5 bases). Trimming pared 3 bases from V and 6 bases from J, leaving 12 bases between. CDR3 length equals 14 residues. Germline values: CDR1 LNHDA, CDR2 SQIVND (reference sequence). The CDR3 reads CASSISGGSQPQHF. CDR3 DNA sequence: TGTGCCAGTAGTATTTCGGGGGGAAGTCAGCCCCAGCATTTT.

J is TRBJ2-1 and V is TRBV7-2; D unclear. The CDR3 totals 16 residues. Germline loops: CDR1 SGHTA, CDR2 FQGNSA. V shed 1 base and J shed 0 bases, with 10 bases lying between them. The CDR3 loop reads CASSLVWSSSYNEQFF. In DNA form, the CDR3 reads TGTGCCAGCAGCTTAGTTTGGTCAAGCTCCTACAATGAGCAGTTCTTC.

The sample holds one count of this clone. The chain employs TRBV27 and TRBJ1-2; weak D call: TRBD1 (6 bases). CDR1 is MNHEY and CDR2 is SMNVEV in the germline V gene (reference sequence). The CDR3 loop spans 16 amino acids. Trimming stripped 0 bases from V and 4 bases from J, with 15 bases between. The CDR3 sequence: CASSLSAGQLSYGYTF. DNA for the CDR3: TGTGCCAGCAGTTTATCCGCCGGACAGCTATCCTATGGCTACACCTTC.

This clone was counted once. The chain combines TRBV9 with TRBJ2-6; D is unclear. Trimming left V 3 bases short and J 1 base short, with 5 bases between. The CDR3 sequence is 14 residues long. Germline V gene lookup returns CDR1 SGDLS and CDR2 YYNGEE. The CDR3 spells CASSAVSGANVLTF. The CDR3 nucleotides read TGTGCCAGCAGCGCCGTATCTGGGGCCAACGTCCTGACTTTC. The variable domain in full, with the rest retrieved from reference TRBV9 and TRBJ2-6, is DSGVTQTPKHLITATGQRVTLRCSPRSGDLSVYWYQQSLDQGLQFLIQYYNGEERAKGNILERFSAQQFPDLHSELNLSSLELGDSALYFCASSAVSGANVLTFGAGSRLTVL.

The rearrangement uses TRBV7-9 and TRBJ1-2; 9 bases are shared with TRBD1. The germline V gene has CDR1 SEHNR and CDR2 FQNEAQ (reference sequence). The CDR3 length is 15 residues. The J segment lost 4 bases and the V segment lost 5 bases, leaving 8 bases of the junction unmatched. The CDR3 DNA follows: TGTGCCAGCAGCGCGGGACAGGGATCGGGCTATGGCTACACCTTC. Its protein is CASSAGQGSGYGYTF.

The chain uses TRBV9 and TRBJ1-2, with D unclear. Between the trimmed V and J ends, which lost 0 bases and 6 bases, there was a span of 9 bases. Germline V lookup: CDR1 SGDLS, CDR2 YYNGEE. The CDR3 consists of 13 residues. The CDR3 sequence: CASSVGPLDGYTF. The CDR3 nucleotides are TGTGCCAGCAGCGTAGGCCCCCTAGATGGCTACACCTTC.

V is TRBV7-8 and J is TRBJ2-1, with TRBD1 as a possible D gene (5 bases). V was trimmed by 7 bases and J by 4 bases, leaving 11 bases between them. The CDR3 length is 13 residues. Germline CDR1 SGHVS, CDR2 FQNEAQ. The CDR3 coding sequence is TGTGCCAGCAACCTCGACAGTTACAATGAGCAGTTCTTC. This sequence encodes CASNLDSYNEQFF.

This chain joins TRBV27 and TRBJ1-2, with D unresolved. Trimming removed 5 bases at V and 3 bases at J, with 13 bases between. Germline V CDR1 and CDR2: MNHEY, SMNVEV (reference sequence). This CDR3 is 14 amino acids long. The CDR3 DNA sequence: TGTGCCAGCAGTCCTAGGGAATCGTACTATGGCTACACCTTC. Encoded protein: CASSPRESYYGYTF.

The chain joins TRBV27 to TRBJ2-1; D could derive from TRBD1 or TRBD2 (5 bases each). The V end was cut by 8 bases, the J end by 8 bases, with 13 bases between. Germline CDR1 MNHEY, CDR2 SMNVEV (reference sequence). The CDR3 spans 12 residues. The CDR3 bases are TGTGCCAGCTCAAGAGGGGAGTATGAGCAGTTCTTC. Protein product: CASSRGEYEQFF.

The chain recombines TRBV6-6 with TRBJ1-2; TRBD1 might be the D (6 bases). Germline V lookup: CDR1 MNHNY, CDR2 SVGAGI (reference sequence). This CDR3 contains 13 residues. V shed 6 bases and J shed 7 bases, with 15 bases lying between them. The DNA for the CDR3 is TGTGCCAGCAGGCAGGGGTCCGTCTCTGGCTACACCTTC. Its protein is CASRQGSVSGYTF.

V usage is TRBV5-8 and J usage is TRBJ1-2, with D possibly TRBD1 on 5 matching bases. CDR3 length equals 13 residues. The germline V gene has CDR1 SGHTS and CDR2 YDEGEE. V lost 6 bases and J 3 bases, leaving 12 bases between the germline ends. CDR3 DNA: TGTGCCAGCAACCACGGGACGGACTATGGCTACACCTTC. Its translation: CASNHGTDYGYTF. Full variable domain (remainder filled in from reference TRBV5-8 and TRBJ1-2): EAGVTQSPTHLIKTRGQQATLRCSPISGHTSVYWYQQALGLGLQFLLWYDEGEERNRGNFPPRFSGRQFPNYSSELNVNALELEDSALYLCASNHGTDYGYTFGSGTRLTVV.

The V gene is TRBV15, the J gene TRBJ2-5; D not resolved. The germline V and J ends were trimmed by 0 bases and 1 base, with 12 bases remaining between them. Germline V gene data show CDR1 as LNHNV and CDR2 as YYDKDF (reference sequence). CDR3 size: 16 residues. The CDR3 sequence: CATSRDLGSSQETQYF. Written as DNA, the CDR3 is TGTGCCACCAGCAGAGACCTTGGTTCAAGCCAAGAGACCCAGTACTTC. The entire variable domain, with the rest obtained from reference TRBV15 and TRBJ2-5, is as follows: DAMVIQNPRYQVTQFGKPVTLSCSQTLNHNVMYWYQQKSSQAPKLLFHYYDKDFNNEADTPDNFQSRRPNTSFCFLDIRSPGLGDTAMYLCATSRDLGSSQETQYFGPGTRLLVL.

CDR3 coding DNA: TGCGCCAGCATGGAGACAGGGAGCTCTGGAAACACCATATATTTT. Translating it yields CASMETGSSGNTIYF. The chain links TRBV5-1 to TRBJ1-3, with 7 positions matching TRBD1. The V and J ends lost 6 bases and 0 bases, in that order; junction bases with no gene match: 6. Germline V CDR1 and CDR2: SGHRS, YFSETQ. This CDR3 region has 15 residues.

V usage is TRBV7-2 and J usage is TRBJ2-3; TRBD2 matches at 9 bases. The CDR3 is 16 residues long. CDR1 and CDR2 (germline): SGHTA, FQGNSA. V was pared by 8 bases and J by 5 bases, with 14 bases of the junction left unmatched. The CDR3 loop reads CASGVRGGRAGDTQYF. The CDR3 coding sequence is TGTGCCAGCGGCGTTCGGGGCGGGAGGGCAGGAGATACGCAGTATTTT.

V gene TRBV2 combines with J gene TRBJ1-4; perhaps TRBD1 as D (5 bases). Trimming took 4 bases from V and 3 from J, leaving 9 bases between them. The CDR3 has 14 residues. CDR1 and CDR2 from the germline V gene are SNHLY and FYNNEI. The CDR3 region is CASSVLQANEKLFF. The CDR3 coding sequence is TGTGCCAGCAGTGTATTACAGGCTAATGAAAAACTGTTTTTT.

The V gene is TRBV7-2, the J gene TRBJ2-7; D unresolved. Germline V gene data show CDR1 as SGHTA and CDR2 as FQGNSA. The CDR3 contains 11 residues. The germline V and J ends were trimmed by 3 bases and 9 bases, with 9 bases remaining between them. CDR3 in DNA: TGTGCCAGCAGCTTTGGCACCGGGCAGTACTTC. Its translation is CASSFGTGQYF.

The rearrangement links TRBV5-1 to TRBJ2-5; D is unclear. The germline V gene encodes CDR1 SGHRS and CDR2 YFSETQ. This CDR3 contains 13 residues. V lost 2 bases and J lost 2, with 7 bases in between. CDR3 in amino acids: CASSLRAQETQYF. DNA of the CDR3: TGCGCCAGCAGCTTAAGGGCTCAAGAGACCCAGTACTTC.

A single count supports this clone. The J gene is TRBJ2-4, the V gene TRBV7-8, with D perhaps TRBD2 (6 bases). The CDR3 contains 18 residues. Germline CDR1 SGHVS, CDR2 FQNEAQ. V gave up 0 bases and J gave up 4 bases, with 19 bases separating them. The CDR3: CASSLAMVGLATKNIQYF. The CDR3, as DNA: TGTGCCAGCAGCTTAGCGATGGTTGGTCTAGCGACAAAAAACATTCAGTACTTC.

The CDR3 spells CASNGLAVTDTQYF. As DNA, the CDR3 is TGCGCCAGCAACGGACTAGCGGTCACAGATACGCAGTATTTT. V usage is TRBV5-1 and J usage is TRBJ2-3; TRBD2 matches at 10 bases. Trimming at V came to 6 bases and at J to 2 bases, leaving 3 bases not matched to a gene. In germline, CDR1 is SGHRS, CDR2 YFSETQ. The length of the CDR3 is 14 residues. Using reference TRBV5-1 and TRBJ2-3 for the parts outside the CDR3, the full variable domain is KAGVTQTPRYLIKTRGQQVTLSCSPISGHRSVSWYQQTPGQGLQFLFEYFSETQRNKGNFPGRFSGRQFSNSRSEMNVSTLELGDSALYLCASNGLAVTDTQYFGPGTRLTVL.

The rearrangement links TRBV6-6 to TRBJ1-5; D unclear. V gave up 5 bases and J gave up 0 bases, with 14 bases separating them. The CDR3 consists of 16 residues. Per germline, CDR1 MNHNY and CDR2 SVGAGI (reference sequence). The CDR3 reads CASSNPEVFSNQPQHF. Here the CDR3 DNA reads TGTGCCAGCAGTAACCCCGAGGTTTTTAGCAATCAGCCCCAGCATTTT.

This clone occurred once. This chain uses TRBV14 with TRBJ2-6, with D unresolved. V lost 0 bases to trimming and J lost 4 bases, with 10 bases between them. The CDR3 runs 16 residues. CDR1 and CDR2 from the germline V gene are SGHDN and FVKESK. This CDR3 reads CASSQDWGRGANVLTF. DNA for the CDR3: TGTGCCAGCAGCCAAGATTGGGGTCGGGGGGCCAACGTCCTGACTTTC.

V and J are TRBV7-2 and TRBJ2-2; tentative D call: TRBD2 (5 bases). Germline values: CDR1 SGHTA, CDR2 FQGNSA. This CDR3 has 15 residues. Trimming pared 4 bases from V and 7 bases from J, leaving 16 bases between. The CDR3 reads CASSSGRVRGGELFF. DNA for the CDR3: TGTGCCAGCAGCTCCGGACGGGTTCGGGGCGGGGAGCTGTTTTTT.

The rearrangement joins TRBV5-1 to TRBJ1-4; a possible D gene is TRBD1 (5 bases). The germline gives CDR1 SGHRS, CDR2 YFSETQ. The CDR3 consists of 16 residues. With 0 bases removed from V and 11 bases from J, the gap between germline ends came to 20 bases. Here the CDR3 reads CASSLAGQADKGKLFF. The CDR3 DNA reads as TGCGCCAGCAGCTTGGCCGGGCAGGCCGATAAGGGGAAACTGTTTTTT.

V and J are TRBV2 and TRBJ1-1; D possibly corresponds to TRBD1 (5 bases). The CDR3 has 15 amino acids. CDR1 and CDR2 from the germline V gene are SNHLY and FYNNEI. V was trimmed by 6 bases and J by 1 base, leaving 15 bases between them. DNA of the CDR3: TGTGCCAGCAGGGAAAGGGGACGGACGAACACTGAAGCTTTCTTT. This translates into CASRERGRTNTEAFF.

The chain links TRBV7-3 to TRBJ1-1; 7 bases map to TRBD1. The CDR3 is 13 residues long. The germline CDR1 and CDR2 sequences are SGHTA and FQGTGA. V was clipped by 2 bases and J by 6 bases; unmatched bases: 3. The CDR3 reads CASSLRQGAEAFF. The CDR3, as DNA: TGTGCCAGCAGCTTACGACAGGGCGCTGAAGCTTTCTTT. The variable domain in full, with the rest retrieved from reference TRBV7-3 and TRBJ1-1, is GAGVSQTPSNKVTEKGKYVELRCDPISGHTALYWYRQSLGQGPEFLIYFQGTGAADDSGLPNDRFFAVRPEGSVSTLKIQRTERGDSAVYLCASSLRQGAEAFFGQGTRLTVV.

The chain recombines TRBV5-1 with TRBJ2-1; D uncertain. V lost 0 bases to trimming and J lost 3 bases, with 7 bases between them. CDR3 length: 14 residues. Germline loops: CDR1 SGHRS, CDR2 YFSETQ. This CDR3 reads CASSLASDYNEQFF. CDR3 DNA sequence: TGCGCCAGCAGCTTGGCCTCAGACTACAATGAGCAGTTCTTC.